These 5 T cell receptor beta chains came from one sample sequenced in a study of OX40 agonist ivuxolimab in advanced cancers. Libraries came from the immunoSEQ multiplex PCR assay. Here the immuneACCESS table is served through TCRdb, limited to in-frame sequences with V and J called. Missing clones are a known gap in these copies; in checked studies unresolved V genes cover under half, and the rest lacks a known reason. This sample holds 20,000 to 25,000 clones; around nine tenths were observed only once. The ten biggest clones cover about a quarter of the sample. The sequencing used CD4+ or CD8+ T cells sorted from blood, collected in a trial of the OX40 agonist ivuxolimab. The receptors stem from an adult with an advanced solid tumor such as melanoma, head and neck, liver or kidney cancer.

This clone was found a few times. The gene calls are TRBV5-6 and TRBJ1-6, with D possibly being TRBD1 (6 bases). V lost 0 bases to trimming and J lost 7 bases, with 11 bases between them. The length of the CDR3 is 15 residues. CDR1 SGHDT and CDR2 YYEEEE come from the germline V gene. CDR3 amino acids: CASSLGAQGNSPLHF. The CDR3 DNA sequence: TGTGCCAGCAGCTTGGGCGCACAGGGCAATTCACCCCTCCACTTT.

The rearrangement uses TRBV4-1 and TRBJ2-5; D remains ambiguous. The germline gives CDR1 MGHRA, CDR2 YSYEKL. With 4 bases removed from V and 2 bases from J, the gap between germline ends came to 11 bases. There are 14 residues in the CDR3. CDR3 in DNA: TGCGCCAGCAGCCCCTCCATCGGGCAAGAGACCCAGTACTTC. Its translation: CASSPSIGQETQYF.

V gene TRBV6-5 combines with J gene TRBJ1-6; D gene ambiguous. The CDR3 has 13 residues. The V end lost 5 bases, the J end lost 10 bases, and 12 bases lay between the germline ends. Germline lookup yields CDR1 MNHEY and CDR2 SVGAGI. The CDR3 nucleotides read TGTGCCAGCAGTGGGAGTTCCGGCTCACCCCTCCACTTT. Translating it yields CASSGSSGSPLHF.

CDR3 DNA sequence: TGTGCCAGCAGCTCTCAACCTTTGGCCTACGAGCAGTACTTC. Translation: CASSSQPLAYEQYF. The chain couples TRBV7-2 to TRBJ2-7, with no clear D. Germline lookup yields CDR1 SGHTA and CDR2 FQGNSA. This CDR3 region has 14 residues. Trimming stripped 4 bases from V and 2 bases from J, with 12 bases between.

The DNA for the CDR3 is TGCGCCAGCAGCCTAATGACGAACAATGAGCAGTTCTTC. Protein sequence: CASSLMTNNEQFF. This chain links TRBV4-1 with TRBJ2-1; no reliable D call. V was trimmed by 4 bases and J by 5 bases, leaving 9 bases between them. Germline loops: CDR1 MGHRA, CDR2 YSYEKL. This CDR3 comprises 13 residues.